The 26 T cell receptor beta chains reported below all come from one sample, sequenced in a study of cytomegalovirus exposure and HLA in healthy donors (dated by TCRdb to about 2017). Library prep was done by the immunoSEQ multiplex PCR assay. For the multiplex PCR, a mixture combining 60 forward primers for TCR Vbeta segments and 13 reverse primers for TCR Jbeta segments was used. Sourced from immuneACCESS, this table was stored by TCRdb with only in-frame sequences that have V and J called. A share of the clones is absent; for the studies checked, an unresolved V gene accounts for under half, and the remainder has no known explanation. Present in this sample are about 150,000 clones, 75% to 90% of which were seen just once. The ten top clones hold 2.3% of the sample. Sequencing was performed on PBMCs. These receptors all stem from a male donor in good health and CMV-seronegative.

V usage is TRBV4-3 and J usage is TRBJ2-7, with D uncertain. The V gene lost 1 base and the J gene lost 0 bases, with 4 bases spanning the gap. The CDR3 runs to 13 residues. From germline, CDR1 is LGHNA and CDR2 YSLEER. Here the CDR3 reads CASSQGASYEQYF. In DNA, the CDR3 is TGCGCCAGCAGCCAAGGCGCCTCCTACGAGCAGTACTTC.

The V call is TRBV5-8, the J call TRBJ1-1, with 9 bases identical to TRBD1. The CDR3 loop spans 13 amino acids. CDR1 and CDR2 from the germline V gene are SGHTS and YDEGEE. The V and J ends lost 3 bases and 6 bases, in that order; junction bases with no gene match: 3. CDR3 region: CASSYGTGSEAFF. CDR3 in DNA: TGTGCCAGCAGCTACGGGACAGGGTCTGAAGCTTTCTTT. Together with reference TRBV5-8 and TRBJ1-1, the CDR3 gives the full variable domain: EAGVTQSPTHLIKTRGQQATLRCSPISGHTSVYWYQQALGLGLQFLLWYDEGEERNRGNFPPRFSGRQFPNYSSELNVNALELEDSALYLCASSYGTGSEAFFGQGTRLTVV.

The chain is built from TRBV9 and TRBJ1-2; D remains ambiguous. The length of the CDR3 is 13 residues. Trimming took off 0 bases at V and 1 base at J, with 4 bases between the two ends. Germline CDR1 is SGDLS and CDR2 is YYNGEE. CDR3 bases: TGTGCCAGCAGCGTAGACAGTAACTATGGCTACACCTTC. The encoded protein is CASSVDSNYGYTF. The full variable domain, with the rest looked up from reference TRBV9 and TRBJ1-2, is DSGVTQTPKHLITATGQRVTLRCSPRSGDLSVYWYQQSLDQGLQFLIQYYNGEERAKGNILERFSAQQFPDLHSELNLSSLELGDSALYFCASSVDSNYGYTFGSGTRLTVV.

J is TRBJ1-1 and V is TRBV7-9; TRBD1 aligns across 9 bases. V was pared by 6 bases and J by 3 bases, with 8 bases of the junction left unmatched. The V gene's germline CDR1 is SEHNR and CDR2 FQNEAQ (reference sequence). The CDR3 loop spans 15 amino acids. CDR3 residues: CASRWGTGQDTEAFF. Written as DNA, the CDR3 is TGTGCCAGCAGATGGGGGACAGGGCAGGACACTGAAGCTTTCTTT.

The V and J genes are TRBV2 and TRBJ1-5, with no clear D. The V gene's germline CDR1 is SNHLY and CDR2 FYNNEI. The CDR3 has 17 residues. The V and J ends lost 6 bases and 6 bases respectively, with 24 bases between them. DNA for the CDR3: TGTGCCAGCAGGGGCCCGCGGGGTGGTGAGTTAGGTCAGCCCCAGCATTTT. This codes for CASRGPRGGELGQPQHF.

The V call is TRBV19, the J call TRBJ2-6; D might be TRBD2 (6 bases). The germline V gene encodes CDR1 LNHDA and CDR2 SQIVND (reference sequence). V shed 10 bases and J shed 0 bases, with 25 bases lying between them. CDR3 length: 19 residues. In nucleotides, the CDR3 is TGTGCCATATCGCCCGGGACTCCAAACGACCCCTCTGGGGCCAACGTCCTGACTTTC. Its translation: CAISPGTPNDPSGANVLTF.

The V and J genes are TRBV29-1 and TRBJ2-1, with D possibly matching TRBD1 (5 bases). In germline, CDR1 is SQVTM, CDR2 ANQGSEA. V dropped 0 bases and J dropped 5 bases, with 17 bases sitting between them. The CDR3 covers 16 residues. DNA for the CDR3: TGCAGCGTTGAAGATGGCTGGGGCAGGGTAAACAATGAGCAGTTCTTC. This encodes CSVEDGWGRVNNEQFF.

This chain joins TRBV6-5 and TRBJ1-4, with 7 bases aligning to TRBD1. This CDR3 comprises 16 residues. V lost 0 bases and J lost 4; bases outside the gene matches: 5. The germline V gene encodes CDR1 MNHEY and CDR2 SVGAGI. In DNA form, the CDR3 reads TGTGCCAGCAGTTACTCTAGGGACAGTTTTAATGAAAAACTGTTTTTT. As protein: CASSYSRDSFNEKLFF.

The chain recombines TRBV6-1 with TRBJ1-1; 10 bases fit TRBD1. V lost 8 bases, J lost 3 bases, and 6 bases stayed unmatched. Looked up from germline, CDR1 is MNHNS and CDR2 is SASEGT. The CDR3 consists of 14 residues. CDR3 protein: CASGGQGGYTEAFF. The CDR3 coding sequence is TGTGCCAGCGGAGGACAGGGGGGCTACACTGAAGCTTTCTTT.

The chain employs TRBV27 and TRBJ2-1, with 10 bases aligning to TRBD2. This CDR3 region has 19 residues. Germline CDR1 and CDR2: MNHEY and SMNVEV (reference sequence). V lost 3 bases to trimming and J lost 10 bases; unmatched junction nucleotides: 21. This CDR3 is CASSFFTGGMVAGGREQFF. As DNA, the CDR3 is TGTGCCAGCAGTTTTTTTACTGGGGGGATGGTAGCGGGGGGTCGGGAGCAGTTCTTC.

This chain joins TRBV4-3 and TRBJ1-1; D ambiguous. The CDR3 totals 13 residues. Germline-derived CDR1 and CDR2 are LGHNA and YSLEER. Between the trimmed V and J ends, which lost 7 bases and 1 base, there was a span of 10 bases. The CDR3 loop is CASMKAGNTEAFF. CDR3 sequence (DNA): TGCGCCAGCATGAAGGCGGGGAACACTGAAGCTTTCTTT.

The chain joins TRBV6-5 to TRBJ1-1, with D perhaps TRBD1 (5 bases). This CDR3 spans 16 amino acids. CDR1 and CDR2 from the germline V gene are MNHEY and SVGAGI. V dropped 0 bases and J dropped 2 bases, with 13 bases sitting between them. The CDR3 sequence is CASSYSSAQGNTEAFF. For the CDR3, the DNA is TGTGCCAGCAGTTACTCGTCGGCCCAGGGTAACACTGAAGCTTTCTTT.

The chain combines TRBV4-2 with TRBJ2-1, with D possibly matching TRBD2 (5 bases). The germline V and J ends were trimmed by 0 bases and 0 bases, with 18 bases remaining between them. The CDR3 runs 19 residues. CDR1 and CDR2 from the germline V gene are LGHNA and YNFKEQ. The chain's CDR3 is CASSQDPASFLRSYNEQFF. DNA for the CDR3: TGTGCCAGCAGCCAAGATCCGGCTAGCTTCTTGCGCTCCTACAATGAGCAGTTCTTC.

This clone was detected only once. The V and J genes are TRBV5-5 and TRBJ1-2, with D possibly TRBD1 on 5 matching bases. Trimming took off 3 bases at V and 4 bases at J, with 16 bases between the two ends. Germline V gives CDR1 SGHKS, CDR2 YYEKEE (reference sequence). The CDR3 runs to 15 residues. The CDR3 region has the DNA TGTGCCAGCAGCTCAACGGGAGACAGTTCCTATGGCTACACCTTC. Protein sequence: CASSSTGDSSYGYTF. Using reference TRBV5-5 and TRBJ1-2 for the parts outside the CDR3, the full variable domain is DAGVTQSPTHLIKTRGQQVTLRCSPISGHKSVSWYQQVLGQGPQFIFQYYEKEERGRGNFPDRFSARQFPNYSSELNVNALLLGDSALYLCASSSTGDSSYGYTFGSGTRLTVV.

The V gene is TRBV7-9, the J gene TRBJ1-1; no clear D. V lost 4 bases and J 1 base, leaving 10 bases between the germline ends. This CDR3 has 14 residues. Per germline, CDR1 SEHNR and CDR2 FQNEAQ (reference sequence). The CDR3 loop is CASSSSMENTEAFF. DNA for the CDR3: TGTGCCAGCAGCTCTAGCATGGAGAACACTGAAGCTTTCTTT.

Notes on this clone: The junction shows a germline mismatch at one end, possibly a read error. The V call is TRBV7-9, the J call TRBJ2-1, with 11 bases matching TRBD2. In germline, CDR1 is SEHNR, CDR2 FQNEAQ (reference sequence). The CDR3 totals 11 residues. The CDR3 DNA reads TGTGCCAGCAGTCCCGGGACTAGCGGTATCTTC. Its protein product is CASSPGTSGIF.

This chain connects TRBV5-1 to TRBJ1-3, with a possible D match to TRBD1 (6 bases). Germline V gene sequence: CDR1 SGHRS, CDR2 YFSETQ. The CDR3 is 15 residues long. The V and J ends lost 2 bases and 1 base respectively, with 10 bases between them. CDR3 region: CASSLGRGSGNTIYF. The CDR3 DNA sequence: TGCGCCAGCAGCTTAGGCAGGGGTTCTGGAAACACCATATATTTT.

The V call is TRBV6-1, the J call TRBJ1-2, with TRBD1 matching 7 bases. The V segment lost 7 bases and the J segment 3 bases; nucleotides outside the gene matches: 5. The CDR3 covers 13 residues. The germline V gene has CDR1 MNHNS and CDR2 SASEGT. This CDR3 is CASNLGTDYGYTF. Written as DNA, the CDR3 is TGTGCCAGCAACCTCGGGACAGACTATGGCTACACCTTC.

The V call is TRBV30, the J call TRBJ2-1; a weak D match, TRBD2 (6 bases). This CDR3 has 12 amino acids. V dropped 4 bases and J dropped 9 bases, with 13 bases sitting between them. The germline V gene has CDR1 GTSNPN and CDR2 SVGIG (reference sequence). The CDR3 DNA sequence: TGTGCCTGGACCGCGGGATGGGCTGAGCAGTTCTTC. Amino acid sequence: CAWTAGWAEQFF.

The chain couples TRBV9 to TRBJ1-2, with TRBD1 matching over 8 bases. This CDR3 spans 16 amino acids. Trimming took 0 bases from V and 8 from J; bases not matched to a gene: 12. The germline gives CDR1 SGDLS, CDR2 YYNGEE. The CDR3 sequence is CASSVDLQGRGHGYTF. The CDR3 coding sequence is TGTGCCAGCAGCGTAGACCTCCAAGGCAGGGGGCACGGCTACACCTTC.

V and J are TRBV5-1 and TRBJ2-7; D is perhaps TRBD1 (6 bases). Germline-derived CDR1 and CDR2 are SGHRS and YFSETQ. V lost 0 bases, J lost 3 bases, and 16 bases lay in between. The CDR3 totals 16 residues. CDR3: CASSLGGYGQIYEQYF. CDR3 DNA: TGCGCCAGCAGCTTGGGTGGTTATGGACAGATCTACGAGCAGTACTTC.

The chain joins TRBV28 to TRBJ1-2; 8 bases map to TRBD1. The CDR3 consists of 13 residues. The ends lost 6 bases at V and 6 bases at J; junction bases unmatched: 6. Germline assignment: CDR1 MDHEN and CDR2 SYDVKM. The CDR3 here is CASRRQGWDGYTF. DNA for the CDR3: TGTGCCAGCAGGAGACAGGGGTGGGATGGCTACACCTTC.

This rearrangement joins TRBV4-1 to TRBJ1-6; the D is unclear. The germline V and J ends were trimmed by 1 base and 4 bases, with 14 bases remaining between them. Germline CDR1 MGHRA, CDR2 YSYEKL. This CDR3 has 17 residues. The CDR3 DNA follows: TGCGCCAGCAGCCAAGGGTCAACACAGAAATATAATTCACCCCTCCACTTT. Protein: CASSQGSTQKYNSPLHF.

This clone showed up just once. CDR3 coding DNA: TGTGCCACCTCGGACAGGGGAAACGAGCAGTACTTC. Translating gives CATSDRGNEQYF. V usage is TRBV6-6 and J usage is TRBJ2-7; 9 bases line up with TRBD1. V dropped 10 bases and J dropped 5; count of bases not matched to a gene: 6. The CDR3 runs 12 residues. Germline V lookup: CDR1 MNHNY, CDR2 SVGAGI (reference sequence).

CDR3 amino acids: CASSLQDRGAFF. The CDR3 DNA is TGTGCCAGCAGCCTTCAGGACAGGGGAGCTTTCTTT. V and J are TRBV5-4 and TRBJ1-1; 9 bases map to TRBD1. The CDR3 contains 12 residues. Germline V gene sequence: CDR1 SGHNT, CDR2 YYREEE (reference sequence). V gave up 4 bases and J gave up 10 bases; unmatched junction bases: 5.

This clone was detected only once. This rearrangement joins TRBV10-2 to TRBJ1-2; D is unclear. Deletions cut 3 bases from V and 3 bases from J, with 8 bases between. Germline V lookup: CDR1 WSHSY, CDR2 SAAADI. The CDR3 is 13 residues long. The CDR3 is CASSEADHYGYTF. The CDR3 coding sequence is TGCGCCAGCAGTGAAGCGGATCACTATGGCTACACCTTC.